This entry features one T cell receptor (beta chain) sequence. Its antigen is as yet unknown. Method: immunoSEQ multiplex PCR; TCRdb's copy keeps in-frame clones and lacks some. The table lists 70,000 or so clones, over 75% of them singletons. This CDR3 comprises 11 residues. From germline, CDR1 is DFQATT and CDR2 SNEGSKA (reference sequence). The V end lost 6 bases, the J end lost 7 bases, and 12 bases lay between the germline ends. The data are from a study of T cell responses to AZD1222 COVID-19 vaccine. Study results and caveats: CD4 TCRs associated with vaccination spanned spike, dominating at 160-218 and 743-854. Sampling captured repertoires only after the peak T cell response. Donors were mostly white British, more females; clonal diversity possibly underestimated.

The material sequenced was peripheral blood, taken on day 0 of AZD1222 vaccination. This rearrangement joins TRBV20-1 to TRBJ1-1; a possible D gene is TRBD1 (6 bases). The origin of this receptor is an adult in good health. The CDR3 is CSAQTGHEAFF. In DNA form, the CDR3 reads TGCAGTGCCCAAACAGGGCATGAAGCTTTCTTT.